Following are 31 T cell receptor beta chains from one sample sequenced in a study of molecular identifiers for immune sequencing clone quantification. MiXCR, run by TCRdb on the PCR reads, gives a single entry per CDR3 protein. The table lists about 510,000 distinct CDR3 sequences, around a fifth of them singletons. Sample: naive CD8+ T cells from blood, with Jurkat cell RNA spiked in. Sample subset: FACS-sorted CD8+CD4-CCR7+CD45RA+ naive T cells. These receptor sequences come from a human donor in good health. Some libraries in this study had Jurkat cell RNA spiked in.

On this clonotype: The conserved phenylalanine or tryptophan normally closing the CDR3 is absent here, so this likely arose from a read error. This chain connects TRBV4-1 to TRBJ2-5; 11 bases are a match to TRBD2. The CDR3 sequence is 18 residues long. Germline assignment: CDR1 MGHRA and CDR2 YSYEKL. V was clipped by 2 bases and J by 5 bases; unmatched bases: 13. Here the CDR3 DNA reads TGCGCCAGCAGCCAAAGCCACTCACTAGCGGGGGCCGGGGAGACCCAGTACTCC. Its protein product is CASSQSHSLAGAGETQYS.

This clonotype was seen a handful of times. This sequence joins TRBV15 and TRBJ1-6, with TRBD1 as a possible D gene (5 bases). Germline CDR1 is LNHNV and CDR2 is YYDKDF (reference sequence). Trimming left V 1 base short and J 7 bases short, with 5 bases between. The CDR3 totals 13 residues. The CDR3 loop is CATSRAGNSPLHF. CDR3 DNA sequence: TGTGCCACCAGCAGAGCAGGGAATTCACCCCTCCACTTT. Filled out from reference TRBV15 and TRBJ1-6, the complete variable domain reads DAMVIQNPRYQVTQFGKPVTLSCSQTLNHNVMYWYQQKSSQAPKLLFHYYDKDFNNEADTPDNFQSRRPNTSFCFLDIRSPGLGDTAMYLCATSRAGNSPLHFGNGTRLTVT.

Details on this clonotype: A much larger clone lies one base from this, so it may be a read error. The chain employs TRBV20-1 and TRBJ2-3; D assignment may be TRBD1 or TRBD2 (5 bases each). In germline, CDR1 is DFQATT, CDR2 SNEGSKA (reference sequence). V dropped 5 bases and J dropped 3 bases, with 12 bases sitting between them. This CDR3 is built from 13 residues. CDR3 sequence (DNA): TGCAGTGCTTCGGGCAGGGAGACAGATACGCAGTATTTT. Translation: CSASGRETDTQYF.

The rearrangement links TRBV4-3 to TRBJ2-4; D ambiguous. Germline V gene lookup returns CDR1 LGHNA and CDR2 YSLEER. The CDR3 loop spans 15 amino acids. The germline V and J ends were trimmed by 1 base and 2 bases, with 9 bases remaining between them. CDR3: CASSQVSTPKNIQYF. As DNA, the CDR3 is TGCGCCAGCAGCCAAGTCTCGACACCCAAAAACATTCAGTACTTC.

About this clonotype itself: A read error may account for a junction end that differs from germline. V is TRBV27 and J is TRBJ1-1; D possibly corresponds to TRBD1 (5 bases). Germline CDR1 is MNHEY and CDR2 is SMNVEV (reference sequence). CDR3 length: 21 amino acids. The CDR3 spells CASSLTGPTEGITKMNTGAFF. The CDR3 bases are TGTGCCAGCAGTTTAACCGGGCCTACAGAGGGGATTACGAAGATGAACACTGGAGCTTTCTTT.

This clonotype appeared a few times. J is TRBJ2-7 and V is TRBV20-1; TRBD1 aligns across 10 bases. This CDR3 has 16 residues. Germline V gene lookup returns CDR1 DFQATT and CDR2 SNEGSKA (reference sequence). The ends lost 0 bases at V and 6 bases at J; junction bases unmatched: 11. This CDR3 is CSARDLGGTGVLEQYF. CDR3 bases: TGCAGTGCTAGAGATCTCGGAGGGACAGGGGTTCTCGAGCAGTACTTC.

The genes are TRBV12-3 or TRBV12-4 and TRBJ1-2; 9 bases line up with TRBD1. The CDR3 is made up of 14 amino acids. V shed 3 bases and J 8 bases; nucleotides not matched to a gene: 7. For the CDR3, the DNA is TGTGCCAGCAGTTTGGGACAGGGCTTTGAGGGCTACACCTTC. Protein: CASSLGQGFEGYTF.

Only one count was recorded for this clonotype. A read error may be the cause here, since a much bigger clone is one base away. The chain joins TRBV12-5 to TRBJ2-7; no definite D call. Germline V gene data show CDR1 as LGHNT and CDR2 as FRNRAP. The CDR3 has 15 residues. Trimming stripped 4 bases from V and 1 base from J, with 14 bases between. The CDR3 loop reads CASGSTGDRSYEQYF. In nucleotides, the CDR3 is TGTGCTAGTGGTTCGACGGGTGACCGGTCCTACGAGCAGTACTTC.

This clonotype was picked up many times. The genes are TRBV25-1 and TRBJ1-2, with D possibly matching TRBD1 (5 bases). The V end lost 3 bases, the J end lost 3 bases, and 8 bases lay between the germline ends. This CDR3 region has 13 residues. The germline V gene has CDR1 MGHDK and CDR2 SYGVNS. Written as DNA, the CDR3 is TGTGCCAGCAGTGAGCGCAGGGACTATGGCTACACCTTC. Translating it yields CASSERRDYGYTF.

The chain couples TRBV20-1 to TRBJ2-7; TRBD2 is a possible D gene (6 bases). This CDR3 is built from 12 residues. CDR1 is DFQATT, CDR2 SNEGSKA, per germline (reference sequence). Between the trimmed V and J ends, which lost 3 bases and 3 bases, there was a span of 9 bases. The chain's CDR3 is CSAREGGYEQYF. The DNA of the CDR3 is TGCAGTGCTAGGGAGGGAGGCTACGAGCAGTACTTC.

This clonotype occurred many times. This sequence joins TRBV29-1 and TRBJ1-1; perhaps TRBD1 as D (5 bases). The ends were cut back, 2 bases at V and 3 bases at J, with 13 bases in the middle. Germline CDR1 SQVTM, CDR2 ANQGSEA. CDR3 length: 14 amino acids. The CDR3 protein is CSVERQGRDTEAFF. DNA for the CDR3: TGCAGCGTTGAAAGGCAGGGTAGGGACACTGAAGCTTTCTTT.

This clonotype was observed a handful of times. J is TRBJ2-2 and V is TRBV12-3 or TRBV12-4, with no clear D. This CDR3 has 13 amino acids. The ends were cut back, 8 bases at V and 2 bases at J, with 9 bases in the middle. CDR3 region: CASGGFNTGELFF. In DNA form, the CDR3 reads TGTGCCAGCGGTGGATTTAACACCGGGGAGCTGTTTTTT.

As concerns this clonotype: This may stem from a read error, because a much larger clone lies one nucleotide away. As DNA, the CDR3 is TGTGCCAGCTCACCACCTTACGGAATGGGCAAAAACATTCAGTACTTC. Translation gives CASSPPYGMGKNIQYF. V is TRBV18 and J is TRBJ2-4; D gene ambiguous. The CDR3 covers 16 residues. Trimming removed 0 bases at V and 3 bases at J, with 12 bases between. Germline assignment: CDR1 KGHSH and CDR2 LQKENI.

There are a few counts of this clonotype. This rearrangement joins TRBV6-5 to TRBJ1-1, with 8 bases lining up with TRBD1. The CDR3 length is 14 residues. The V gene's germline CDR1 is MNHEY and CDR2 SVGAGI. V gave up 6 bases and J gave up 1 base; unmatched junction bases: 4. The CDR3 spells CASSWDRRNTEAFF. CDR3 sequence (DNA): TGTGCCAGCAGCTGGGACAGGAGGAACACTGAAGCTTTCTTT.

Concerning this clonotype: This may arise from a read error, as a much more abundant clone is one base away. In this CDR3 the conserved last residue, phenylalanine or tryptophan, is missing, so a read error is likely. V gene TRBV29-1 combines with J gene TRBJ2-1; TRBD1 matches 8 bases. V shed 0 bases, J shed 9 bases, and the junction held 13 bases outside the gene matches. Germline V lookup: CDR1 SQVTM, CDR2 ANQGSEA. This CDR3 is 16 amino acids long. Here the CDR3 DNA reads TGCAGCGTTGAAGATCGGGACAGGCAAGCCCTTGGTGAGCAGTTCCTC. Its translation is CSVEDRDRQALGEQFL.

This chain joins TRBV11-3 and TRBJ2-3, with 7 bases matching TRBD2. V shed 1 base, J shed 0 bases, and the junction held 4 bases outside the gene matches. The germline V gene has CDR1 SGHNT and CDR2 YENEEA. The CDR3 is made up of 16 amino acids. The CDR3, as DNA: TGTGCCAGCAGCTTAGGATGTAGCGGGAGCACAGATACGCAGTATTTT. It yields the protein CASSLGCSGSTDTQYF.

At least ten counts were recorded for this clonotype. V usage is TRBV3-1 and J usage is TRBJ2-3, with 10 positions matching TRBD2. The V segment lost 2 bases and the J segment 2 bases; nucleotides outside the gene matches: 4. In germline, CDR1 is LGHDT, CDR2 YNNKEL (reference sequence). This CDR3 is built from 16 residues. The CDR3 bases are TGTGCCAGCAGCCAATTAGCGGGAGGACACACAGATACGCAGTATTTT. It is translated as CASSQLAGGHTDTQYF.

This clonotype was seen a handful of times. V usage is TRBV27 and J usage is TRBJ2-7, with 13 bases aligning to TRBD2. Unmatched junction bases numbered 9, after V lost 4 bases and J lost 6 bases. Germline V gives CDR1 MNHEY, CDR2 SMNVEV (reference sequence). This CDR3 is built from 16 residues. CDR3 in amino acids: CASSSGLAGAPGEQYF. The CDR3 DNA is TGTGCCAGCAGTTCCGGACTAGCGGGAGCCCCCGGCGAGCAGTACTTC.

V gene TRBV10-1 combines with J gene TRBJ2-7; D is ambiguous. The CDR3 extends over 13 amino acids. Between the trimmed V and J ends, which lost 4 bases and 7 bases, there was a span of 14 bases. The germline CDR1 and CDR2 sequences are WNHNN and SYGVQD (reference sequence). The CDR3 region has the DNA TGCGCCAGCAGTGGACGGACGGCGCCAGAGCAGTACTTC. Residues: CASSGRTAPEQYF.

This clonotype was counted at least ten times. The J gene is TRBJ1-1, the V gene TRBV4-1, with unresolved D. The V gene's germline CDR1 is MGHRA and CDR2 YSYEKL. V was pared by 1 base and J by 7 bases, with 4 bases between. The CDR3 loop spans 11 amino acids. The CDR3 sequence is CASSQGSEAFF. CDR3 in DNA: TGCGCCAGCAGCCAAGGTAGTGAAGCTTTCTTT.

This clonotype was seen repeatedly, ten times or more. The chain links TRBV2 to TRBJ1-5; D might be TRBD1 (6 bases). The CDR3 has 15 residues. The V and J ends lost 4 bases and 0 bases respectively, with 10 bases between them. Germline V gene lookup returns CDR1 SNHLY and CDR2 FYNNEI. Here the CDR3 reads CASSAGAHSNQPQHF. The CDR3 nucleotides read TGTGCCAGCAGTGCGGGGGCACATAGCAATCAGCCCCAGCATTTT.

Many counts were recorded for this clonotype. J is TRBJ2-7 and V is TRBV6-2 or TRBV6-3; 8 bases align to TRBD2. Germline V CDR1 and CDR2: MNHEY, SVGEGT. The CDR3 extends over 15 amino acids. V shed 7 bases, J shed 2 bases, and the junction held 10 bases outside the gene matches. The CDR3 protein is CASTTGLALPYEQYF. Written as DNA, the CDR3 is TGTGCCAGCACCACCGGACTAGCTCTTCCCTACGAGCAGTACTTC.

At least ten counts were recorded for this clonotype. V and J are TRBV7-6 and TRBJ2-3; 13 bases match TRBD2. Trimming removed 5 bases from V and 4 bases from J; junction bases left unmatched: 3. This CDR3 comprises 15 residues. Germline-derived CDR1 and CDR2 are SGHVS and FNYEAQ. The CDR3 bases are TGTGCCAGCAGCCGGACTAGCGGGAGTCCAGATACGCAGTATTTT. Its protein is CASSRTSGSPDTQYF.

This clonotype was observed many times. The genes are TRBV6-1 and TRBJ1-5, with 7 bases aligning to TRBD1. Germline trimming cut 6 bases from V and 5 bases from J; bases unmatched to any gene: 10. The CDR3 consists of 15 residues. CDR1 is MNHNS, CDR2 SASEGT, per germline. CDR3 DNA sequence: TGTGCCAGCAGCGACGGGGCAGGGGGTTATCAGCCCCAGCATTTT. It codes for CASSDGAGGYQPQHF.

This clonotype was counted ten times or more. The CDR3 spells CASSSPGQGDYEQYF. Here the CDR3 DNA reads TGTGCCAGCAGTTCCCCGGGACAGGGAGACTACGAGCAGTACTTC. The V gene is TRBV5-4, the J gene TRBJ2-7; TRBD1 matches 9 bases. The CDR3 consists of 15 residues. Germline V lookup: CDR1 SGHNT, CDR2 YYREEE (reference sequence). The V and J ends lost 5 bases and 3 bases, in that order; junction bases with no gene match: 9.

This clonotype has a count of ten or more. This chain joins TRBV29-1 and TRBJ2-5, with TRBD1 matching 11 bases. Germline V gives CDR1 SQVTM, CDR2 ANQGSEA. The CDR3 spans 14 residues. The V and J ends lost 4 bases and 9 bases, in that order; junction bases with no gene match: 10. DNA of the CDR3: TGCAGCGTTGCAGGCACCGGGACAGGGGGTCCCCAGTACTTC. Translation gives CSVAGTGTGGPQYF.

This clonotype was detected only a few times. The chain links TRBV27 to TRBJ1-2; 7 positions match TRBD1. Per germline, CDR1 MNHEY and CDR2 SMNVEV (reference sequence). The CDR3 runs 16 residues. After removal of 5 bases from V and 8 bases from J, the junction contained 17 bases not matched to a gene. The CDR3 spells CASSLLGGQGEGGYTF. In DNA, the CDR3 is TGTGCCAGCAGTCTACTAGGGGGCCAGGGTGAGGGCGGCTACACCTTC.

Remarks on this clonotype: Likely a read error: the CDR3 ends without its conserved phenylalanine or tryptophan. The rearrangement joins TRBV12-3 or TRBV12-4 to TRBJ1-2; 12 bases align to TRBD1. This CDR3 is 14 amino acids long. The junction had 4 bases not matched to a gene; V was cut back by 1 base and J by 10 bases. CDR3 coding DNA: TGTGCCAGCAGTTTAGAGGGGGGACAGGGGGCCTACACCCTC. Translated, it gives CASSLEGGQGAYTL.

This clonotype was seen repeatedly, ten times or more. This rearrangement joins TRBV24-1 to TRBJ2-2; possibly TRBD1 or TRBD2 for D (5 bases each). Germline assignment: CDR1 KGHDR and CDR2 SFDVKD. Trimming removed 6 bases at V and 4 bases at J, with 8 bases between. The CDR3 runs 13 residues. CDR3 sequence reads: CATSPGSTGELFF. CDR3 bases: TGTGCCACCAGTCCAGGGAGCACCGGGGAGCTGTTTTTT.

Many counts were recorded for this clonotype. The CDR3 loop reads CSGFPESQETQYF. The CDR3 bases are TGCAGTGGGTTCCCAGAGTCCCAAGAGACCCAGTACTTC. V and J are TRBV20-1 and TRBJ2-5, with unresolved D. From germline, CDR1 is DFQATT and CDR2 SNEGSKA (reference sequence). The CDR3 consists of 13 residues. Trimming took 7 bases from V and 1 from J, leaving 13 bases between them.

The chain carries TRBV19 and TRBJ2-7; D might be TRBD1 or TRBD2, each matching 6 bases. The germline CDR1 and CDR2 sequences are LNHDA and SQIVND (reference sequence). This CDR3 is built from 14 residues. V lost 1 base and J 3 bases, leaving 10 bases between the germline ends. This CDR3 is CASSIVADSYEQYF. In DNA form, the CDR3 reads TGTGCCAGTAGTATAGTAGCGGACAGCTACGAGCAGTACTTC.